This T cell receptor beta chain was captured by sequencing in a study of identical twins. General study findings and limits: Analyses based on zero insertions could be partly confounded by invariant MAIT and iNKT cells. The study found weaker excess twin sharing in beta out-of-frame sequences. Without tracking the same donors, conclusions rested on cross-sectional statistical analysis.

A universal primer site arose from template switching, and cDNA bore unique molecular identifiers. TCRdb passed the 5' RACE reads through MiXCR, listing each CDR3 protein once. In the table there are 550,000 to 700,000 distinct CDR3 sequences, nearly 10% of which are singletons. The V end lost 1 base, the J end lost 2 bases, and 19 bases lay between the germline ends. From germline, CDR1 is SQVTM and CDR2 ANQGSEA. The CDR3 loop spans 17 amino acids. The sample holds many counts of this clonotype. Antigen: not known. These data were likewise used in another study, on yellow fever vaccine responses in identical twins.

This chain joins TRBV29-1 and TRBJ2-3, with a weak D call TRBD1 (6 bases). The specimen was PBMCs. The clonotype was recovered from a woman in her late teens or twenties in good health. The CDR3 here is CSVEGHPGHEYTDTQYF. CDR3 bases: TGCAGCGTTGAAGGACACCCGGGACACGAATACACAGATACGCAGTATTTT.